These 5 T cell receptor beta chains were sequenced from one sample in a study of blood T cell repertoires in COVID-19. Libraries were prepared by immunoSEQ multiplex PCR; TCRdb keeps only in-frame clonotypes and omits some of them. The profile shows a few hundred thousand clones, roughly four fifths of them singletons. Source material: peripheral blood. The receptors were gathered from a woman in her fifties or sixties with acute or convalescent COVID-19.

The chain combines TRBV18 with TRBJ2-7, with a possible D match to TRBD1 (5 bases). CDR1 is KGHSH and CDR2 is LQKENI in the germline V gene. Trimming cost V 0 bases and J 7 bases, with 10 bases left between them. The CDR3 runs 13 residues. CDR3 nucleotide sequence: TGTGCCAGCTCACCACCGGCAGGGTGGGAGCAGTACTTC. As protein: CASSPPAGWEQYF.

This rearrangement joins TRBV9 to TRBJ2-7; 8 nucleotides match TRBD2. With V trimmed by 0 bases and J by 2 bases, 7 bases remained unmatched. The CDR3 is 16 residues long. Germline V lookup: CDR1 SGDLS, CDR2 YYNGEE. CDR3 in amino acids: CASSVARRGGAYEQYF. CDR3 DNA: TGTGCCAGCAGCGTAGCGCGTCGGGGGGGCGCCTACGAGCAGTACTTC.

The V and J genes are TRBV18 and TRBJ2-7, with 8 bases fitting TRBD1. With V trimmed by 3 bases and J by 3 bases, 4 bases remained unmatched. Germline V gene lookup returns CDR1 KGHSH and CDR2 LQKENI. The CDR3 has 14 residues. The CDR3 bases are TGTGCCAGCTCACCGGACAGGGCCGTCTACGAGCAGTACTTC. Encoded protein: CASSPDRAVYEQYF. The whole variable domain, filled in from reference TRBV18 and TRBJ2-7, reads NAGVMQNPRHLVRRRGQEARLRCSPMKGHSHVYWYRQLPEEGLKFMVYLQKENIIDESGMPKERFSAEFPKEGPSILRIQQVVRGDSAAYFCASSPDRAVYEQYFGPGTRLTVT.

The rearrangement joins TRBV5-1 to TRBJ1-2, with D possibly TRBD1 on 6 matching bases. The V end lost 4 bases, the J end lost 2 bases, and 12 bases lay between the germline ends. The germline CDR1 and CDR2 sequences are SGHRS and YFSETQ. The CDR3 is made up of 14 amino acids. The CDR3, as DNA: TGCGCCAGCAGCCCGACAGGTACAAACTATGGCTACACCTTC. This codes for CASSPTGTNYGYTF.

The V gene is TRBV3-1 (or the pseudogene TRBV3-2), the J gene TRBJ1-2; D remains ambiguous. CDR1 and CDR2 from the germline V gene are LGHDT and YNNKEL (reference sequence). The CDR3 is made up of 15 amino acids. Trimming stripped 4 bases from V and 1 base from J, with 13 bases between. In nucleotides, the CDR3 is TGTGCCAGCAGCCCGACTAGGACGGATAACTATGGCTACACCTTC. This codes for CASSPTRTDNYGYTF.